This T cell receptor (beta chain) originates from a study of T cell repertoires in cytomegalovirus infection. MiXCR was run by TCRdb on the reads, yielding one entry per CDR3 protein. The repertoire consists of 80,000 or so distinct CDR3 sequences, with about 24% occurring once and the leading ten covering 50%. With regard to this clonotype: Its target is not known.

General study findings and limits: HLA-C-restricted CMV-specific TCR beta clonotypes were dominant in the ex vivo response.

Germline assignment: CDR1 MNHNS and CDR2 SASEGT. CDR3 length equals 16 residues. V lost 7 bases and J lost 1; bases outside the gene matches: 5. This receptor was obtained from a human donor in good health (CMV status not recorded). Some clones in this sample may be carry-over from other donors' samples. The source material was CD8+ T cells from cultured PBMCs, sampled from culture after CMV antigen stimulation. The chain is built from TRBV6-1 and TRBJ2-2; 11 bases agree with TRBD1. Here the CDR3 reads CASIGGQGVNTGELFF. The CDR3, as DNA: TGTGCCAGCATTGGGGGACAGGGGGTGAACACCGGGGAGCTGTTTTTT.